The TCR beta chain under discussion was sequenced for a study of T-cell memory formation after mild COVID-19. Points from the study as a whole: A balance of CD4 and CD8 characterized clones contracting day 15 to 85, whereas later expanders leaned CD4+.

In regard to this clonotype: The antigen is not known.

TCRdb analysed the 5' RACE reads with MiXCR anew, one entry per CDR3 protein. The data show fewer than 95,000 distinct CDR3 sequences, approximately 16% seen once. The CDR3 is 16 amino acids. V shed 5 bases and J 7 bases; nucleotides not matched to a gene: 14. Germline lookup yields CDR1 SEHNR and CDR2 FQNEAQ (reference sequence). The V gene is TRBV7-9, the J gene TRBJ2-3, with 8 bases matching TRBD1. The sequence came from a man between 18 and 35 years old who had mild COVID-19 (a few samples of this study predate the infection). Cell type and time point are not known. Sequencing was performed on PBMCs or a T cell subset sorted from them (not recorded which). CDR3 loop: CASSPQSLQGAHTQYF. The CDR3 region has the DNA TGTGCCAGCAGCCCCCAGAGTTTGCAGGGGGCACATACGCAGTATTTT.